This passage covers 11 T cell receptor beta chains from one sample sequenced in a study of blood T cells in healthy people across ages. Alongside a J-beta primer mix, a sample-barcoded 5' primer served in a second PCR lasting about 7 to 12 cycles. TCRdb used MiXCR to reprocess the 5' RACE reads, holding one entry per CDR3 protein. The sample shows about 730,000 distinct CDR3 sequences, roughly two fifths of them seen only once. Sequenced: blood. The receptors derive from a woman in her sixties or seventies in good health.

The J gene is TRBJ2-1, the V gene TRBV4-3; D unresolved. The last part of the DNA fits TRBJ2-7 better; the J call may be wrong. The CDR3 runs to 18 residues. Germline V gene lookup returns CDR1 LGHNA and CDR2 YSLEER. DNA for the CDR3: TGCGCCAGCAGCCAAGAGAGAAAGGGATCCCTCTCCTACAATGAGCAGTACTTC. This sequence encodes CASSQERKGSLSYNEQYF.

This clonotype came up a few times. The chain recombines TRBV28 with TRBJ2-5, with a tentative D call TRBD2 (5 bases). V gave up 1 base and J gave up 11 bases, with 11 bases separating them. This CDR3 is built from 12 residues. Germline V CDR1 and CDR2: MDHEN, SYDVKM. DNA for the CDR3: TGTGCCAGCAGTTTATCTGCAAGGGAGCAGTACTTC. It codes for CASSLSAREQYF.

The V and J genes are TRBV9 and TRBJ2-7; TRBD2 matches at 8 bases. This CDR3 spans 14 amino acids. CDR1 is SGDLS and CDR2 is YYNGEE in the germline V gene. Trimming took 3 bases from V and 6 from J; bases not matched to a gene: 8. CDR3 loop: CASSELAVRAEQYF. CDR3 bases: TGTGCCAGCAGCGAACTAGCGGTAAGGGCCGAGCAGTACTTC.

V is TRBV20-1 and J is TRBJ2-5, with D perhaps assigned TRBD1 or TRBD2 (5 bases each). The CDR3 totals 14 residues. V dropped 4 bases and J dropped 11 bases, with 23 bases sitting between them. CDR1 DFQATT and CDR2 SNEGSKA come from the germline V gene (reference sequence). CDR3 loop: CSATGRPPDNEQYF. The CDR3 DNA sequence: TGCAGTGCTACAGGGAGACCCCCGGACAATGAGCAGTACTTC.

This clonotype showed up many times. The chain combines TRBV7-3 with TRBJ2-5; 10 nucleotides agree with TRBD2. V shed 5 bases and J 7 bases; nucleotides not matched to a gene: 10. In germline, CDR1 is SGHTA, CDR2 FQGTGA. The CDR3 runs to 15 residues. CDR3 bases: TGTGCCAGCAGCCCCTGGGCTAGCGGGAGTGGGACCCAGTACTTC. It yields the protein CASSPWASGSGTQYF.

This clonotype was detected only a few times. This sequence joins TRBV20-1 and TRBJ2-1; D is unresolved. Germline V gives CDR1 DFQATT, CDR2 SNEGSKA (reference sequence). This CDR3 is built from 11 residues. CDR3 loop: CRAFGYNEQFF. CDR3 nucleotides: TGCAGGGCTTTCGGCTACAATGAGCAGTTCTTC.

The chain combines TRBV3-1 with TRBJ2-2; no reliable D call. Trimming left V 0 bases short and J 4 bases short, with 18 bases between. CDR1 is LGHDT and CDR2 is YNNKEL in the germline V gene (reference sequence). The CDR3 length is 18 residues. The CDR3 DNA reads TGTGCCAGCAGCCAAGATCGGGCTTGGTACCGGGTCACCGGGGAGCTGTTTTTT. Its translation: CASSQDRAWYRVTGELFF.

CDR3 amino acids: CASSLPHSYGYTF. CDR3 DNA sequence: TGTGCCAGCAGCTTGCCCCACTCCTATGGCTACACCTTC. This chain links TRBV7-2 with TRBJ1-2; D unresolved. The CDR3 runs 13 residues. Germline CDR1 SGHTA, CDR2 FQGNSA. V lost 3 bases and J 4 bases, leaving 9 bases between the germline ends.

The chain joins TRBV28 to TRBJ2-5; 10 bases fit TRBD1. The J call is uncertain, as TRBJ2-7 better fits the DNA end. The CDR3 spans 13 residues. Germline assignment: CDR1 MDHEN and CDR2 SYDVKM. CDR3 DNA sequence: TGTGCCAGCAGGACAGGGGGCATCTACGAGCAGTACTTC. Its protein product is CASRTGGIYEQYF.

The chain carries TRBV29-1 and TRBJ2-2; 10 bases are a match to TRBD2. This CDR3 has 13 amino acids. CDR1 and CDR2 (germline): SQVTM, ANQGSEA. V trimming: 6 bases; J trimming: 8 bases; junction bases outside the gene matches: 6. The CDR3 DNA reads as TGCAGCGTCCTTAGCGGGAGGCTAGGGGAGCTGTTTTTT. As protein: CSVLSGRLGELFF.

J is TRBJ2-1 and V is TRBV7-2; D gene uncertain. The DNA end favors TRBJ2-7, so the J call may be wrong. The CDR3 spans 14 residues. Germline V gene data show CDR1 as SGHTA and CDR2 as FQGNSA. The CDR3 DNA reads TGTGCCAGCAGCTTAGAAATGGCGTACAATGAGCAGTACTTC. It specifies CASSLEMAYNEQYF.